The 8 T cell receptor beta chains given below trace back to one sample, sequenced in a study of CD8 T cells in Susac syndrome. After extraction with the RNeasy kit, about 0.5 to 1 ug of the RNA was reverse transcribed using random hexamers. TCRdb reprocessed the immunoSEQ multiplex PCR reads with MiXCR, giving one entry per CDR3 protein. The sample shows approximately 190,000 distinct CDR3 sequences, around 93% of them seen only once. The sequencing sample was made of CD8+ T cells from PBMCs. The receptors shown here come from a human donor with Susac syndrome.

The genes are TRBV27 and TRBJ2-1; TRBD2 aligns across 12 bases. The germline gives CDR1 MNHEY, CDR2 SMNVEV (reference sequence). This CDR3 region has 16 residues. The junction had 14 bases not matched to a gene; V was cut back by 8 bases and J by 9 bases. As DNA, the CDR3 is TGTGCCAGCGGACGCCGTACTAGCGGGAGGAGTGGTGAGCAGTTCTTC. This encodes CASGRRTSGRSGEQFF.

This CDR3 is CASSVFTGRETEAFF. CDR3 DNA: TGTGCCAGCAGCGTATTTACAGGGCGAGAAACTGAAGCTTTCTTT. V and J are TRBV9 and TRBJ1-1, with D maybe TRBD1 (6 bases). The CDR3 length is 15 residues. Germline lookup yields CDR1 SGDLS and CDR2 YYNGEE. V shed 1 base and J shed 5 bases, with 15 bases lying between them.

DNA for the CDR3: TGTGCCAGCAGGCCTACAGGGGGCTCCTATAATTCACCCCTCCACTTT. Translated: CASRPTGGSYNSPLHF. The chain links TRBV27 to TRBJ1-6, with 8 bases matching TRBD1. The CDR3 runs to 16 residues. Germline trimming cut 6 bases from V and 0 bases from J; bases unmatched to any gene: 4. CDR1 MNHEY and CDR2 SMNVEV come from the germline V gene (reference sequence).

This rearrangement joins TRBV28 to TRBJ1-4; no clear D gene. The CDR3 spans 14 residues. V shed 6 bases and J shed 1 base, with 9 bases lying between them. Germline V gene lookup returns CDR1 MDHEN and CDR2 SYDVKM. The CDR3 region is CASSDGVTNEKLFF. The CDR3 DNA is TGTGCCAGCAGCGACGGGGTAACTAATGAAAAACTGTTTTTT.

The sample holds one count of this clonotype. The chain recombines TRBV9 with TRBJ1-5; unclear D gene. Germline V gives CDR1 SGDLS, CDR2 YYNGEE. V was trimmed by 0 bases and J by 3 bases, leaving 7 bases between them. The CDR3 length is 14 residues. CDR3 amino acids: CASSVGTNNQPQHF. The CDR3, as DNA: TGTGCCAGCAGCGTAGGCACCAACAATCAGCCCCAGCATTTT.

The rearrangement joins TRBV7-9 to TRBJ1-1, with no clear D. Per the germline V gene, CDR1 is SEHNR and CDR2 is FQNEAQ (reference sequence). V dropped 1 base and J dropped 7 bases, with 10 bases sitting between them. The CDR3 spans 13 residues. As DNA, the CDR3 is TGTGCCAGCAGCTTAGTCCTCGACGATGAAGCTTTCTTT. Translated, it gives CASSLVLDDEAFF.

The V gene is TRBV9, the J gene TRBJ2-2; 8 positions match TRBD2. The CDR3 length is 17 residues. Germline CDR1 and CDR2: SGDLS and YYNGEE. Trimming at V came to 0 bases and at J to 2 bases, leaving 6 bases not matched to a gene. CDR3 nucleotides: TGTGCCAGCAGCGTAGAAAAGCGGGGGCATAACACCGGGGAGCTGTTTTTT. Protein sequence: CASSVEKRGHNTGELFF.

J is TRBJ1-5 and V is TRBV30; D is undetermined. The CDR3 has 14 residues. Germline V gives CDR1 GTSNPN, CDR2 SVGIG (reference sequence). Trimming removed 2 bases from V and 7 bases from J, with 15 bases in between. The CDR3 bases are TGTGCCTGGAGTCCCGCGACGGGAGGGCAGCCCCAGCATTTT. Residues: CAWSPATGGQPQHF. The full variable domain, completed using reference TRBV30 and TRBJ1-5, is SQTIHQWPATLVQPVGSPLSLECTVEGTSNPNLYWYRQAAGRGLQLLFYSVGIGQISSEVPQNLSASRPQDRQFILSSKKLLLSDSGFYLCAWSPATGGQPQHFGDGTRLSIL.